These T cell receptor beta chains were read from a single sample in a study of vaccination and CD4 T cells after COVID-19. TCRdb used MiXCR to reprocess the PCR reads, holding one entry per CDR3 protein. The table lists over 15,000 distinct CDR3 sequences, 40% to 65% of them singletons. The antigens of these receptors remain unknown. The sample was CD4+ T cells from blood, cultured in vitro, taken before SARS-CoV-2 vaccination. These TCRs come from a human donor who had recovered from COVID-19. CDR3s include the opening cysteine and the closing phenylalanine or tryptophan. Each record gives: CDR3 protein, J gene, V gene.

CASGTGGETQYF TRBJ2-5 TRBV7-2
CSVESRGRAEAFF TRBJ1-1 TRBV29-1
CASSLGQSNYGYTF TRBJ1-2 TRBV28
CASRQLSGNTIYF TRBJ1-3 TRBV25-1
CSASQGSNQPQHF TRBJ1-5 TRBV20-1
CSAGARDPNQPQHF TRBJ1-5 TRBV20-1
CSAPTPGARNTIYF TRBJ1-3 TRBV20-1
CASSLEGDSTDTQYF TRBJ2-3 TRBV27
CSVQRTPEGTQYF TRBJ2-5 TRBV29-1
CASSIWTSGEQETQYF TRBJ2-5 TRBV28
CSATGQEELFF TRBJ2-2 TRBV20-1
CAWSAVTTDTQYF TRBJ2-3 TRBV30
CASRGLAGASEQYF TRBJ2-7 TRBV2
CASSSEGAHQTQYF TRBJ2-5 TRBV7-8
CASSDSDRASPEAFF TRBJ1-1 TRBV6-2/TRBV6-3
CASSPVGEKLFF TRBJ1-4 TRBV7-8
CASSNTLDTEAFF TRBJ1-1 TRBV6-2/TRBV6-3
CASRSVGGSDTQYF TRBJ2-3 TRBV6-2/TRBV6-3
CASSLAHSSGGAGKTQYF TRBJ2-5 TRBV12-3/TRBV12-4
CSARDSGGTARSGYEQYF TRBJ2-7 TRBV20-1
CASSLALGAGTEAFF TRBJ1-1 TRBV7-2
CASSWLASPERHDEQFF TRBJ2-1 TRBV11-1
CASNLGQESTDTQYF TRBJ2-3 TRBV6-4
CAWSGDRHASEAFF TRBJ1-1 TRBV30
CASSIRQAGSYGYTF TRBJ1-2 TRBV5-6
CASSEAPGQGNEKLFF TRBJ1-4 TRBV6-1
CSASNPNRDNSPLHF TRBJ1-6 TRBV20-1
CAISPGGWEAFF TRBJ1-1 TRBV10-3
CASSSTGTGVEEQYF TRBJ2-7 TRBV28
CASSPMEFYGYTF TRBJ1-2 TRBV7-9
CASRTGGGGQPQHF TRBJ1-5 TRBV6-2/TRBV6-3
CASREELREQYF TRBJ2-7 TRBV28
CSALPTSGGAMGGGEQFF TRBJ2-1 TRBV20-1
CASGPKDRVGSYEQYF TRBJ2-7 TRBV6-2/TRBV6-3
CASSEGRDEQFF TRBJ2-1 TRBV10-2
CASSQRLAGEVVSSDEQFF TRBJ2-1 TRBV27
CASSKDGNSNQPQHF TRBJ1-5 TRBV6-1
CSVEKGPSYGYTF TRBJ1-2 TRBV29-1
CASSFTDRAYEQYF TRBJ2-7 TRBV12-3/TRBV12-4
CASSLTRDSPYGYTF TRBJ1-2 TRBV6-1
CASNQKEDRRSYNSPLHF TRBJ1-6 TRBV6-1
CASSFLAGLTYNEQFF TRBJ2-1 TRBV27
CASSLTHSAYEQYF TRBJ2-7 TRBV7-2
CAISEARGNIQYF TRBJ2-4 TRBV10-3
CASSPPTSGRREQFF TRBJ2-1 TRBV12-3/TRBV12-4
CASSLSGSGYTF TRBJ1-2 TRBV12-3/TRBV12-4
CASSSGLAGGTGELFF TRBJ2-2 TRBV7-3
CASSQDSRVESTDTQYF TRBJ2-3 TRBV4-3
CASSYFPGNQPQHF TRBJ1-5 TRBV6-5
CASSLRRETQYF TRBJ2-5 TRBV6-2/TRBV6-3
CASSQISGHLNYGYTF TRBJ1-2 TRBV7-9
CASSFRVGNQPQHF TRBJ1-5 TRBV28
CSARERTGGEDRRPQHF TRBJ1-5 TRBV20-1
CASSPDIGLAGGGETQYF TRBJ2-5 TRBV5-4
CASSYSWTRADNYGYTF TRBJ1-2 TRBV6-5
CASTLAGISYEQYF TRBJ2-7 TRBV11-3